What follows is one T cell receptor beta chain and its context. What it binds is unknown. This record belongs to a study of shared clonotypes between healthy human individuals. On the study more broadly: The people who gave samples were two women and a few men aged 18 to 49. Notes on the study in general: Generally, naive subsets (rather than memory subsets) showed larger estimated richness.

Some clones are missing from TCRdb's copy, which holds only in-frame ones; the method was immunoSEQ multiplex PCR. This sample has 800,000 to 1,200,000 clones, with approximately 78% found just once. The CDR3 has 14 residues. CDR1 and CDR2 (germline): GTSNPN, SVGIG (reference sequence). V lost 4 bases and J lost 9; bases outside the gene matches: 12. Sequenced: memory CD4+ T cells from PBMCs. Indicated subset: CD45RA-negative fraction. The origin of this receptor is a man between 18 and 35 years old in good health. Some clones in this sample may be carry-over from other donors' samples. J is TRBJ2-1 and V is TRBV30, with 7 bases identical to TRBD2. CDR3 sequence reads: CAWTLGLVEGEQFF. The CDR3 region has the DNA TGTGCCTGGACTCTCGGACTAGTTGAGGGTGAGCAGTTCTTC.